This T cell receptor (beta chain) is from a study of blood T cell repertoires in COVID-19 (dated by TCRdb to the early 2020s). Regarding the complete study: The collaborator samples originated in the United States, Italy and Spain and spanned the acute and convalescent phases of COVID-19. The material from the prospective study consisted of cDNA or gDNA derived from T cells, B-cell-depleted T cells, or PBMCs. The dataset comprised deeply sampled blood TCRbeta repertoires from subjects exposed to, actively infected with, or recovered from COVID-19. A freely available public database, intended as a resource for researchers studying the immune response to SARS-CoV-2, is where the repertoires were released. The samples were drawn from the first 160 participants of the ongoing ImmuneRACE study and from 1,254 subjects provided by 6 global collaborators. The sample metadata nearly always contained a de-identified subject ID, COVID-19 status, age in years and sex. Where available, HLA class I and class II types were taken from metadata supplied by the sample provider and were not determined by assay-based typing.

This clone was detected once. There is no known antigen for this receptor. It has no much larger one-base neighbor in the sample; base qualities were not kept. Each collaborating institution followed its own protocols to collect whole blood in K2EDTA tubes. Collaborator samples were shipped for TCRbeta analysis as frozen whole blood, isolated PBMCs, or DNA extracted from either sample type. Paper-wide results and their limitations: Clinical and demographic metadata were provided uncurated, with the amount varying by source and participant.

The CDR3, cysteine through phenylalanine, is 14 amino acids long. Only the CDR3 part of the read is kept: 42 bases, read in frame from the first base. Trimming removed 0 bases from V and 2 bases from J, leaving 8 bases between the germline ends. CDR1 SGDLS and CDR2 YYNGEE were looked up in the germline V gene. TCRbeta CDR3 regions were amplified from genomic DNA by means of the immunoSEQ Assay, a bias-controlled multiplex PCR. The authors' pipeline ran thus. Within the assay, amplification of reference gene primers was used to estimate how many nucleated cells each sample contained. To quantify the absolute abundance of each unique TCRbeta CDR3 rearrangement, sequence reads were collapsed and filtered. Productive Simpson clonality was computed per sample as the square root of Simpson's diversity index over productive rearrangements. This is the immuneACCESS table as TCRdb keeps it, with only in-frame sequences that have V and J called. A part of the clones is gone; compared with another copy, unresolved V genes explain less than half, and the rest is unexplained. That table is the source of V, J and clone size, and D and trimming were worked out from the DNA. The sample table contains about 160,000 clones; only one count was recorded for around 80% of them. The ten largest clonotypes hold roughly 9.5% of the sample.

Sequencing used peripheral blood. The clonotype originates from a woman older than 75 with active or convalescent COVID-19. The receptor chain draws on TRBV9 and TRBJ1-1; the D gene lacks a confident call. The bases are TGTGCCAGCAGCGTAGCGATACACAACACTGAAGCTTTCTTT. This yields the protein CASSVAIHNTEAFF.